Presented here are 13 T cell receptor beta chains from one specimen sequenced in a study of T cells after posttransplantation cyclophosphamide. Data came from immunoSEQ multiplex PCR; TCRdb stores just in-frame clones and leaves some out. The repertoire includes fewer than 20,000 clones, 94% of them detected once, and roughly 0.27% sits in the top ten. The naive gate required viable CD3+CD4+ or CD3+CD8+ cells with CCR7+CD45RA+CD45RO-CD95-CD27+CD28+ phenotype. The sequenced sample consisted of naive CD4+ T cells sorted from blood. These receptor sequences come from a woman aged 45-65 years in good health and a related stem cell transplant donor.

The chain has TRBV5-1 and TRBJ1-2; TRBD1 agrees at 7 bases. CDR1 and CDR2 from the germline V gene are SGHRS and YFSETQ. The V and J ends lost 4 bases and 7 bases, in that order; junction bases with no gene match: 10. This CDR3 is 14 amino acids long. The CDR3 protein is CASSRTGTASGYTF. CDR3 DNA sequence: TGCGCCAGCAGCCGGACGGGGACAGCTAGTGGCTACACCTTC.

The chain is built from TRBV5-5 and TRBJ2-6; D may be TRBD1 (7 bases). This CDR3 comprises 14 residues. Looked up from germline, CDR1 is SGHKS and CDR2 is YYEKEE (reference sequence). V was pared by 7 bases and J by 1 base, with 9 bases between. The DNA for the CDR3 is TGTGCCAGCTCAGGGGGGTCTGGGGCCAACGTCCTGACTTTC. This encodes CASSGGSGANVLTF.

This chain joins TRBV2 and TRBJ2-7; tentative D call: TRBD1 (6 bases). The CDR3 spans 14 residues. CDR1 is SNHLY and CDR2 is FYNNEI in the germline V gene. Between the trimmed V and J ends, which lost 6 bases and 1 base, there was a span of 13 bases. The CDR3 DNA reads as TGTGCCAGCAGCGCCAGGGGCCATTCCTACGAGCAGTACTTC. Protein sequence: CASSARGHSYEQYF. Variable domain in full (rest from reference TRBV2 and TRBJ2-7): EPEVTQTPSHQVTQMGQEVILRCVPISNHLYFYWYRQILGQKVEFLVSFYNNEISEKSEIFDDQFSVERPDGSNFTLKIRSTKLEDSAMYFCASSARGHSYEQYFGPGTRLTVT.

The V gene is TRBV30, the J gene TRBJ2-1, with 9 bases matching TRBD1. With V trimmed by 1 base and J by 0 bases, 7 bases remained unmatched. The CDR3 contains 17 residues. Germline V gives CDR1 GTSNPN, CDR2 SVGIG (reference sequence). CDR3 sequence: CAWSAWTGALSYNEQFF. CDR3 nucleotide sequence: TGTGCCTGGAGTGCTTGGACAGGGGCTCTCTCCTACAATGAGCAGTTCTTC.

The count of this clone is one. V and J are TRBV9 and TRBJ2-6, with no clear D. The ends were cut back, 0 bases at V and 0 bases at J, with 13 bases in the middle. Per germline, CDR1 SGDLS and CDR2 YYNGEE. The CDR3 runs 18 residues. CDR3 loop: CASSVVPRLLSGANVLTF. The DNA for the CDR3 is TGTGCCAGCAGCGTAGTCCCGAGGCTCCTCTCTGGGGCCAACGTCCTGACTTTC.

The chain links TRBV11-2 to TRBJ2-5; no reliable D call. The germline V gene encodes CDR1 SGHAT and CDR2 FQNNGV. The CDR3 is made up of 13 amino acids. V lost 5 bases and J lost 4, with 11 bases in between. The CDR3, as DNA: TGTGCCAGCAGCCTTATCCGTTTAGAGACCCAGTACTTC. Amino acid sequence: CASSLIRLETQYF.

As regards this clone: This same CDR3 is encoded by further DNA sequences in the sample. The chain links TRBV5-1 to TRBJ1-1; 8 bases are shared with TRBD1. The CDR3 contains 16 residues. Unmatched junction bases numbered 6, after V lost 2 bases and J lost 0 bases. Germline CDR1 reads SGHRS; CDR2 reads YFSETQ. CDR3 amino acids: CASSFLGTGMNTEAFF. The DNA for the CDR3 is TGCGCCAGCAGCTTCCTCGGGACAGGAATGAACACTGAAGCTTTCTTT.

This clone was seen only once. The chain combines TRBV5-1 with TRBJ1-2; 7 nucleotides match TRBD1. Germline trimming cut 2 bases from V and 1 base from J; bases unmatched to any gene: 8. Germline CDR1 reads SGHRS; CDR2 reads YFSETQ. The CDR3 is made up of 16 amino acids. The DNA for the CDR3 is TGCGCCAGCAGCTTCGGGGACAGCCATATTAACTATGGCTACACCTTC. Protein: CASSFGDSHINYGYTF.

The V call is TRBV7-9, the J call TRBJ1-1; 7 nucleotides line up with TRBD1. CDR1 is SEHNR, CDR2 FQNEAQ, per germline (reference sequence). V shed 4 bases and J 4 bases; nucleotides not matched to a gene: 6. CDR3 size: 14 residues. The CDR3 here is CASSSQTGTTEAFF. The CDR3 DNA reads TGTGCCAGCAGCTCCCAGACAGGGACCACTGAAGCTTTCTTT.

In this sample, this clone turned up a few times. V and J are TRBV15 and TRBJ2-3; a weak D match, TRBD2 (6 bases). From germline, CDR1 is LNHNV and CDR2 YYDKDF (reference sequence). Trimming cost V 8 bases and J 1 base, with 10 bases left between them. The CDR3 loop spans 13 amino acids. The CDR3 here is CATGDWGTDTQYF. DNA for the CDR3: TGTGCCACCGGGGACTGGGGCACAGATACGCAGTATTTT.

V gene TRBV18 combines with J gene TRBJ1-1; no clear D gene. With 10 bases removed from V and 4 bases from J, the gap between germline ends came to 16 bases. This CDR3 is 13 amino acids long. In germline, CDR1 is KGHSH, CDR2 LQKENI. CDR3 nucleotides: TGTGCCACCCTGACATCCTCGGTCACTGAAGCTTTCTTT. Translating gives CATLTSSVTEAFF.

The CDR3 coding sequence is TGTGCCAGCAGTTACCGGGCGGGGGTTGACATTCAGTACTTC. Its translation is CASSYRAGVDIQYF. The chain recombines TRBV6-5 with TRBJ2-4, with TRBD2 matching over 7 bases. CDR3 length: 14 amino acids. CDR1 is MNHEY, CDR2 SVGAGI, per germline. V was pared by 2 bases and J by 8 bases, with 6 bases of the junction left unmatched.

J is TRBJ1-2 and V is TRBV9, with TRBD1 matching over 7 bases. The CDR3 totals 14 residues. Trimming at V came to 0 bases and at J to 4 bases, leaving 3 bases not matched to a gene. CDR1 is SGDLS and CDR2 is YYNGEE in the germline V gene. Here the CDR3 DNA reads TGTGCCAGCAGCGTAGGGACAGGTGTCTATGGCTACACCTTC. This translates into CASSVGTGVYGYTF.